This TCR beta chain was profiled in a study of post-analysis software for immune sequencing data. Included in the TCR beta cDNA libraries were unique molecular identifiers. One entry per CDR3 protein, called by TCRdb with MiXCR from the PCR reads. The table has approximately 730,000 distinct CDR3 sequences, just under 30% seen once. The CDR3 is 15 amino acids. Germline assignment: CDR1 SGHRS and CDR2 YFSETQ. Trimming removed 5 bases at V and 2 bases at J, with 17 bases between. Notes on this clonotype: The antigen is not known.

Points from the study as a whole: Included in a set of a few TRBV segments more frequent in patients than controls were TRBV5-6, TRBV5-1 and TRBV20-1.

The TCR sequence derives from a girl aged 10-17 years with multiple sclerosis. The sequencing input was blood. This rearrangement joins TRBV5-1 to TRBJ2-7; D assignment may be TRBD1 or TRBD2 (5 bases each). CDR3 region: CASRLRDHVTYEQYF. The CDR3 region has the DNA TGCGCCAGCAGACTCCGGGACCACGTAACCTACGAGCAGTACTTC. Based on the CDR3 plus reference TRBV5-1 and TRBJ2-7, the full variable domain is KAGVTQTPRYLIKTRGQQVTLSCSPISGHRSVSWYQQTPGQGLQFLFEYFSETQRNKGNFPGRFSGRQFSNSRSEMNVSTLELGDSALYLCASRLRDHVTYEQYFGPGTRLTVT.